This T cell receptor (beta chain) was profiled in a study of blood T cell repertoires in COVID-19. Study-wide background: Researchers got acute and convalescent COVID-19 samples from the United States, Italy and Spain. Sample material is recorded as cDNA or gDNA derived from T cells, B-cell-depleted T cells, or PBMCs.

Per the original data handling: Amplification of reference gene primers provided the estimated nucleated cell counts. Profiled with immunoSEQ multiplex PCR; TCRdb holds only in-frame clones, not every one. V and J calls plus clone size are reproduced from that table; the DNA served to infer D and trimming. The sample holds around 120,000 clones, about 90% seen once. This clone has just a few counts. The ends lost 2 bases at V and 3 bases at J; junction bases unmatched: 3. The CDR3 totals 15 residues. Germline values: CDR1 MDHEN, CDR2 SYDVKM. The V and J genes are TRBV28 and TRBJ1-2; 10 bases align to TRBD1. The source material was peripheral blood. This receptor was obtained from a woman aged 70-85 years with acute or convalescent COVID-19. The CDR3 is CASSLAGQGHYGYTF. The CDR3 region has the DNA TGTGCCAGCAGTTTAGCGGGACAGGGGCACTATGGCTACACCTTC.